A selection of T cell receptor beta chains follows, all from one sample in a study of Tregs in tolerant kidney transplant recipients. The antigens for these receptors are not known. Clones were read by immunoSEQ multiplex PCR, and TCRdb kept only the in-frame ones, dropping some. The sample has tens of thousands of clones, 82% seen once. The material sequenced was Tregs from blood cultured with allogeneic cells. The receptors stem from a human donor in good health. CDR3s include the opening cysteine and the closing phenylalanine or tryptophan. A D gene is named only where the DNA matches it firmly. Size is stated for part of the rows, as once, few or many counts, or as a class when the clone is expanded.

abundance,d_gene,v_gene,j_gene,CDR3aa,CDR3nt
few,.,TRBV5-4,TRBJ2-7,CASSKFGYEQYF,TGTGCCAGCAGCAAGTTCGGGTACGAGCAGTACTTC
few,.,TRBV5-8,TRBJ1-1,CASSRLLNTEAFF,TGTGCCAGCAGCCGACTCCTGAACACTGAAGCTTTCTTT
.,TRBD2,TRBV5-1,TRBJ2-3,CASSLGLAPAGADTQYF,TGCGCCAGCAGCTTAGGACTAGCACCCGCCGGGGCAGATACGCAGTATTTT
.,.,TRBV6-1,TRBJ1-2,CASSVLGEGRGYTF,TGTGCCAGCAGCGTCCTCGGGGAAGGGAGGGGCTACACCTTC
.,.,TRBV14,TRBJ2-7,CASSQVGSYEQYF,TGTGCCAGCAGCCAAGTCGGGTCCTACGAGCAGTACTTC
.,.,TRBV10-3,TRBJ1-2,CATTQDSSSYGYTF,TGTGCCACCACGCAGGACAGCTCATCCTATGGCTACACCTTC
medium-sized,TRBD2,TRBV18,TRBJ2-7,CASSPIEDGGEQYF,TGTGCCAGCTCACCAATCGAGGACGGGGGGGAGCAGTACTTC
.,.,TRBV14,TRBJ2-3,CASSRPLGPQDTQYF,TGTGCCAGCAGCCGGCCACTAGGGCCTCAAGATACGCAGTATTTT
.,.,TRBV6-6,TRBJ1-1,CASSYRGVYTEAFF,TGTGCCAGCAGTTACCGGGGGGTATACACTGAAGCTTTCTTT
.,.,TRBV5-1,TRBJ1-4,CASSLASAEKLFF,TGCGCCAGCAGCTTGGCCTCAGCCGAAAAACTGTTTTTT
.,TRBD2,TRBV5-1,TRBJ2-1,CASRLAVYNEQFF,TGCGCCAGCAGACTAGCGGTTTACAATGAGCAGTTCTTC
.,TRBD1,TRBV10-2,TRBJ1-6,CASSETGANSPLHF,TGCGCCAGCAGTGAGACAGGGGCGAATTCACCCCTCCACTTT
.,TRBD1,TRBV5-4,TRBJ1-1,CASSDRRQGDPRGFF,TGTGCCAGCAGCGACCGGAGACAGGGGGATCCTAGGGGTTTCTTT
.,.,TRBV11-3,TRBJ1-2,CASSPRGEVYTF,TGTGCCAGCAGCCCCCGGGGAGAGGTTTACACCTTC
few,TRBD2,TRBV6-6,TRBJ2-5,CASRLAGGIETQYF,TGTGCCAGCAGACTAGCGGGGGGGATTGAGACCCAGTACTTC
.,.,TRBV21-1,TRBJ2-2,CASTPRKASGAGELFF,TGTGCCAGCACTCCCAGAAAGGCTAGTGGTGCCGGGGAGCTGTTTTTT
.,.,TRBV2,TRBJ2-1,CASSERRGPSYNEQFF,TGTGCCAGCAGTGAAAGGAGGGGCCCCTCCTACAATGAGCAGTTCTTC
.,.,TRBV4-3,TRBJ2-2,CASRDRNTGELFF,TGCGCCAGCAGAGACAGAAACACCGGGGAGCTGTTTTTT
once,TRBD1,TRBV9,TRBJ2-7,CASREGGTGAPRAYEQYF,TGTGCCAGCAGGGAAGGGGGGACAGGGGCCCCGCGGGCCTACGAGCAGTACTTC
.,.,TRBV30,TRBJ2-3,CAWSLSSDTQYF,TGTGCCTGGAGTTTAAGCTCAGATACGCAGTATTTT
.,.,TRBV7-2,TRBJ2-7,CASSLAGVGSYEQYF,TGTGCCAGCAGCTTAGCTGGGGTCGGCTCCTACGAGCAGTACTTC
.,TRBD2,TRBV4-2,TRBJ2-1,CASSQAALGLAGGLKFF,TGTGCCAGCAGCCAAGCGGCCTTGGGGCTAGCGGGGGGGCTTAAGTTCTTC
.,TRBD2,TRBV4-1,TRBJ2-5,CASSQGLAGLRQETQYF,TGCGCCAGCAGCCAGGGACTAGCGGGGTTACGACAAGAGACCCAGTACTTC
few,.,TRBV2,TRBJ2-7,CASSVESGPYEQYF,TGTGCCAGCAGTGTGGAATCGGGTCCCTACGAGCAGTACTTC
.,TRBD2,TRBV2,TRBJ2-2,CAISGGPSGELFF,TGTGCCATTAGCGGGGGCCCGAGCGGGGAGCTGTTTTTT
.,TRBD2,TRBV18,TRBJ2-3,CASSPGLAGADTQYF,TGTGCCAGCTCACCAGGACTAGCGGGGGCAGATACGCAGTATTTT
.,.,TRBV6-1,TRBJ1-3,CASSGTGFSGNTIYF,TGTGCCAGCAGTGGCACAGGGTTCTCTGGAAACACCATATATTTT
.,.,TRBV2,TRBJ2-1,CASRADRYNEQFF,TGTGCCAGCAGAGCGGACAGATACAATGAGCAGTTCTTC
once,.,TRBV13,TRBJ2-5,CASSFQTYRETQYF,TGTGCCAGCAGCTTCCAGACCTACAGGGAGACCCAGTACTTC
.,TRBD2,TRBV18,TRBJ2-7,CASSPGTSRYEQYF,TGTGCCAGCTCACCCGGGACTAGCCGCTACGAGCAGTACTTC
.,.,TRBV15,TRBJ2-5,CATSGRLAAPRETQYF,TGTGCCACCAGCGGACGTTTAGCGGCCCCGAGAGAGACCCAGTACTTC
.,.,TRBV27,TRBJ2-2,CASSPAVLSTGELFF,TGTGCCAGCAGCCCGGCGGTTTTAAGTACCGGGGAGCTGTTTTTT
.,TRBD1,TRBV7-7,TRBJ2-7,CASSFGTGSSYEQYF,TGTGCCAGCAGCTTTGGGACAGGGAGCTCCTACGAGCAGTACTTC
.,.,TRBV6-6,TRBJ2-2,CASSYREGLAGELFF,TGTGCCAGCAGTTACCGAGAGGGGTTGGCCGGGGAGCTGTTTTTT
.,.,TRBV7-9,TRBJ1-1,CASSSANLKAFF,TGTGCCAGCAGCTCCGCCAACTTAAAAGCTTTCTTT
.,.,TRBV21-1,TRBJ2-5,CASSKEGQGGELGETQYF,TGTGCCAGCAGCAAAGAGGGGCAAGGGGGAGAATTGGGAGAGACCCAGTACTTC
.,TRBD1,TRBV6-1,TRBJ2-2,CASSRGLGGELFF,TGTGCCAGCAGCAGGGGGCTAGGCGGGGAGCTGTTTTTT
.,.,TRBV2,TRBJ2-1,CASRGERLGPLSRQFF,TGTGCCAGCAGGGGAGAGCGGTTGGGCCCCCTAAGTAGGCAGTTCTTC
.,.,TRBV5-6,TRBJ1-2,CASSLTLAGSYGYTF,TGTGCCAGCAGCTTAACCCTGGCAGGGTCCTATGGCTACACCTTC
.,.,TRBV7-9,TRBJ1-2,CASSLATGYTF,TGTGCCAGCAGCTTAGCGACGGGCTACACCTTC
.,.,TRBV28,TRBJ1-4,CASSPPGRTLEKLFF,TGTGCCAGCAGTCCCCCGGGACGGACGCTGGAAAAACTGTTTTTT
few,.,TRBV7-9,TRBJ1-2,CASRLPRQGATDGYTF,TGTGCCAGCAGGTTACCCCGACAAGGAGCCACAGATGGCTACACCTTC
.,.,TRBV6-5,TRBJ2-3,CASSGTGDTDTQYF,TGTGCCAGCAGTGGAACCGGGGACACAGATACGCAGTATTTT
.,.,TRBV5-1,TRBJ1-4,CASSTRGSNEKLFF,TGCGCCAGCAGCACACGGGGATCCAATGAAAAACTGTTTTTT
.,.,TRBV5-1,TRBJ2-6,CASSPRGLDWANVLTF,TGCGCCAGCAGCCCCCGGGGACTTGACTGGGCCAACGTCCTGACTTTC
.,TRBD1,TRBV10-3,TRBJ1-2,CAITGTGGSDYGYTF,TGTGCCATCACCGGGACAGGCGGGTCCGACTATGGCTACACCTTC